Below, 21 T cell receptor beta chains from the same sample are listed, as sequenced in a study of OX40 agonist ivuxolimab in advanced cancers. Libraries were prepared by immunoSEQ multiplex PCR; TCRdb keeps only in-frame clonotypes and omits some of them. Of about 73,000 clones in the sample, about 93% were seen once. The sample was CD4+ or CD8+ T cells sorted from blood, taken in a trial of the OX40 agonist ivuxolimab. The receptor source for this set is an adult with an advanced solid tumor such as melanoma, head and neck, liver or kidney cancer.

This clone was recorded only once. The gene calls are TRBV2 and TRBJ2-2; 8 bases map to TRBD2. Germline V gene data show CDR1 as SNHLY and CDR2 as FYNNEI. The length of the CDR3 is 15 residues. The V segment lost 4 bases and the J segment 0 bases; nucleotides outside the gene matches: 1. In DNA, the CDR3 is TGTGCCAGCAGTGTGGGACTAGCGAACACCGGGGAGCTGTTTTTT. Its protein product is CASSVGLANTGELFF.

The genes are TRBV6-1 and TRBJ2-7; D is uncertain. Germline lookup yields CDR1 MNHNS and CDR2 SASEGT. V shed 0 bases and J shed 6 bases, with 6 bases lying between them. This CDR3 contains 12 residues. In DNA, the CDR3 is TGTGCCAGCAGTGAAGCGTCTCGCGAGCAGTACTTC. Amino acid sequence: CASSEASREQYF.

V usage is TRBV10-2 and J usage is TRBJ2-2; D possibly matches TRBD1 or TRBD2 (5 bases each). V dropped 10 bases and J dropped 6 bases, with 21 bases sitting between them. This CDR3 contains 15 residues. Germline V gene lookup returns CDR1 WSHSY and CDR2 SAAADI. The CDR3 spells CATRDERRGAGELFF. The CDR3 DNA follows: TGCGCCACCCGGGACGAGCGGAGAGGGGCCGGGGAGCTGTTTTTT.

About this clone: Additional DNA sequences in this sample encode the identical CDR3. V usage is TRBV9 and J usage is TRBJ2-5; TRBD2 agrees at 8 bases. V gave up 0 bases and J gave up 5 bases; unmatched junction bases: 6. Germline-derived CDR1 and CDR2 are SGDLS and YYNGEE. The CDR3 runs to 15 residues. The CDR3 DNA reads as TGTGCCAGCAGCGTAGGTCTAGCGGGCTTGGAGACCCAGTACTTC. Translating gives CASSVGLAGLETQYF.

The V and J genes are TRBV6-1 and TRBJ1-1; TRBD1 agrees at 7 bases. CDR1 and CDR2 from the germline V gene are MNHNS and SASEGT. This CDR3 is 13 amino acids long. Trimming at V came to 10 bases and at J to 5 bases, leaving 10 bases not matched to a gene. The CDR3 coding sequence is TGTGCCACCCTGACAGGGTTTTGGACTGAAGCTTTCTTT. Protein: CATLTGFWTEAFF.

The chain recombines TRBV6-5 with TRBJ2-5, with D maybe TRBD1 (6 bases). The ends were cut back, 2 bases at V and 5 bases at J, with 12 bases in the middle. This CDR3 has 14 residues. CDR1 is MNHEY and CDR2 is SVGAGI in the germline V gene. CDR3 nucleotide sequence: TGTGCCAGCAGTTACGACAGGAGCCGGGAGACCCAGTACTTC. Residues: CASSYDRSRETQYF.

The chain links TRBV2 to TRBJ2-1, with 12 bases fitting TRBD1. Germline V lookup: CDR1 SNHLY, CDR2 FYNNEI. J was trimmed by 5 bases and V by 7 bases; bases with no gene match: 12. This CDR3 has 17 amino acids. CDR3 amino acids: CASKTSGTGGIDNEQFF. Here the CDR3 DNA reads TGTGCCAGCAAAACCTCGGGGACAGGGGGCATAGACAATGAGCAGTTCTTC.

The chain joins TRBV6-1 to TRBJ2-1, with 8 bases that match TRBD1. The germline V gene has CDR1 MNHNS and CDR2 SASEGT. The CDR3 loop spans 16 amino acids. With 0 bases clipped from V and 2 bases from J, the junction kept 3 bases outside the gene matches. CDR3 in DNA: TGTGCCAGCAGTGAAGCTCAGGACAGGGCCTACAATGAGCAGTTCTTC. Amino acid sequence: CASSEAQDRAYNEQFF.

This clone has only one observation. The chain links TRBV2 to TRBJ2-2, with 12 positions matching TRBD1. CDR3 size: 16 residues. The germline V gene has CDR1 SNHLY and CDR2 FYNNEI. J lost 9 bases, V lost 7 bases, and 12 bases had no gene match. This CDR3 reads CASTRPGQGAGRELFF. DNA for the CDR3: TGTGCCAGCACCCGCCCGGGACAGGGGGCGGGAAGGGAGCTGTTTTTT.

This rearrangement joins TRBV19 to TRBJ2-3, with D possibly matching TRBD1 (6 bases). The CDR3 consists of 15 residues. Trimming shortened V by 2 bases and J by 2 bases, and 11 bases separated the two germline ends. Germline V CDR1 and CDR2: LNHDA, SQIVND (reference sequence). The CDR3 here is CASSIQGQNTDTQYF. DNA for the CDR3: TGTGCCAGTAGTATACAAGGACAGAACACAGATACGCAGTATTTT.

The chain has TRBV20-1 and TRBJ2-1; D unresolved. The V end was cut by 5 bases, the J end by 13 bases, with 12 bases between. The CDR3 length is 10 residues. Germline V CDR1 and CDR2: DFQATT, SNEGSKA (reference sequence). CDR3 loop: CSALASVQFF. CDR3 nucleotide sequence: TGCAGTGCTCTTGCTTCGGTTCAGTTCTTC.

The J gene is TRBJ1-5, the V gene TRBV30; 9 bases match TRBD1. The germline V gene has CDR1 GTSNPN and CDR2 SVGIG (reference sequence). The CDR3 runs 17 residues. V was clipped by 0 bases and J by 2 bases; unmatched bases: 8. In DNA, the CDR3 is TGTGCCTGGAGTGTACGGGGACAGGGTACGGGCAATCAGCCCCAGCATTTT. Translation: CAWSVRGQGTGNQPQHF.

The chain links TRBV4-1 to TRBJ2-3; no definite D call. CDR3 length: 15 residues. V was cut by 1 base and J by 0 bases, with 8 bases left in between. CDR1 and CDR2 (germline): MGHRA, YSYEKL. The CDR3 nucleotides read TGCGCCAGCAGCCAAGGCACGGAAAGCACAGATACGCAGTATTTT. It specifies CASSQGTESTDTQYF.

This chain uses TRBV4-3 with TRBJ2-5; TRBD2 might be the D (5 bases). The J call could be wrong; TRBJ2-7 is a better fit for the DNA end. This CDR3 region has 16 residues. Germline V gene data show CDR1 as LGHNA and CDR2 as YSLEER. The CDR3 DNA follows: TGCGCCAGCAGCCAATCAGCGGCCACCTTGGGTTACGAGCAGTACTTC. It translates to CASSQSAATLGYEQYF.

This chain links TRBV6-1 with TRBJ2-2, with 8 bases identical to TRBD1. The CDR3 consists of 15 residues. The V gene end was trimmed by 6 bases and the J gene end by 5 bases; junction bases not matched to a gene: 8. Germline V CDR1 and CDR2: MNHNS, SASEGT. The CDR3 coding sequence is TGTGCCAGCAGGGCGGACAGGGCGGGTACCGGGGAGCTGTTTTTT. Translating gives CASRADRAGTGELFF.

This chain uses TRBV5-1 with TRBJ2-1, with a possible D match to TRBD2 (6 bases). Germline assignment: CDR1 SGHRS and CDR2 YFSETQ. The CDR3 has 16 residues. V lost 4 bases and J 5 bases, leaving 19 bases between the germline ends. The chain's CDR3 is CASSALVSGRHNEQFF. In DNA, the CDR3 is TGCGCCAGCAGCGCCCTGGTGAGCGGGCGCCACAATGAGCAGTTCTTC.

This chain connects TRBV5-1 to TRBJ2-1, with 11 bases that match TRBD2. Per germline, CDR1 SGHRS and CDR2 YFSETQ. CDR3 size: 17 residues. Unmatched junction bases numbered 7, after V lost 1 base and J lost 4 bases. Here the CDR3 DNA reads TGCGCCAGCAGCTTGTTACCCGGGACTAGCGGTTACAATGAGCAGTTCTTC. It translates to CASSLLPGTSGYNEQFF.

The CDR3 DNA sequence: TGTGCCAGTAGTATAGGTAACAGGGCCTATGGCTACACCTTC. Translating it yields CASSIGNRAYGYTF. The rearrangement joins TRBV19 to TRBJ1-2, with D perhaps TRBD1 (6 bases). The V end was cut by 1 base, the J end by 4 bases, with 10 bases between. The germline V gene encodes CDR1 LNHDA and CDR2 SQIVND (reference sequence). The CDR3 consists of 14 residues.

The rearrangement joins TRBV5-1 to TRBJ1-2; TRBD1 agrees at 8 bases. V shed 5 bases, J shed 7 bases, and the junction held 7 bases outside the gene matches. CDR1 is SGHRS, CDR2 YFSETQ, per germline. The CDR3 extends over 13 amino acids. Here the CDR3 reads CASSFGQGGGYTF. CDR3 DNA: TGCGCCAGCAGTTTTGGACAGGGTGGTGGCTACACCTTC.

The chain combines TRBV7-6 with TRBJ1-1; D not resolved. Germline-derived CDR1 and CDR2 are SGHVS and FNYEAQ. CDR3 size: 15 residues. V lost 6 bases and J lost 0, with 14 bases in between. CDR3 coding DNA: TGTGCCAGCAGACCTCAGAGCGGGTTGAACACTGAAGCTTTCTTT. Translating it yields CASRPQSGLNTEAFF.

This chain links TRBV6-1 with TRBJ1-1, with D hard to call. From germline, CDR1 is MNHNS and CDR2 SASEGT. Trimming removed 10 bases from V and 1 base from J, with 16 bases in between. The CDR3 runs to 14 residues. This CDR3 reads CATTTLSANTEAFF. The DNA for the CDR3 is TGTGCCACGACCACCCTATCAGCGAACACTGAAGCTTTCTTT.